What follows is one TCR beta chain and its context. Its specificity is unknown. Per the germline V gene, CDR1 is MNHEY and CDR2 is SMNVEV (reference sequence). V gave up 6 bases and J gave up 5 bases; unmatched junction bases: 7. The length of the CDR3 is 15 residues. The sample comes from a study of chemoradiotherapy in HPV16-positive cancers. Study information: Functional T-cell assays on two HPV16-positive patients' cells defined candidate HPV-specific clones and common TCR motifs.

The method was immunoSEQ multiplex PCR; TCRdb's version includes in-frame clones alone and lacks a portion of them. The table shows about 5,400 clones, with about 82% occurring only once. Study outcomes and limitations: HPV-responsive T-cell expansion during chemoradiotherapy was linked to improved recurrence-free survival in HPV16-positive patients. Candidate HPV-specific clones and E7-related TCR motifs grew in tumor during treatment. HPV-specific T cells were functionally defined from only a couple of HPV16-positive patients.

This clonotype originated in a human donor with HPV-associated anogenital cancer. The chain is built from TRBV27 and TRBJ1-1; 12 nucleotides match TRBD1. Sample collection occurred from a patient who underwent chemoradiotherapy. CDR3 bases: TGTGCCAGCAGATCGGGACAGGGGGCGCGAACTGAAGCTTTCTTT. Protein product: CASRSGQGARTEAFF.